This T cell receptor (beta chain) was retrieved from a study of T-cell reconstitution after alpha-beta-depleted transplantation in children. General observations from the study: Roughly two months post-transplant, alpha-beta T cells reportedly originated from several hundred graft clones that had expanded. Newly produced T cells mostly provided counts and TCRbeta diversity after one year, as hyperexpanded clones declined.

This clonotype was picked up many times. Antigen: not known. Molecular barcoding with unique molecular identifiers was used for the TCRbeta library. TCRdb itself ran the PCR reads through MiXCR, one entry per CDR3 protein. The repertoire consists of roughly 400,000 distinct CDR3 sequences, with 43% occurring once and the leading ten covering around 29%. CDR1 and CDR2 (germline): SQVTM, ANQGSEA. Trimming cost V 3 bases and J 5 bases; bases outside gene matches: 9. This CDR3 comprises 14 residues. The sample consisted of PBMCs, taken before TCRalphabeta/CD19-depleted stem cell transplant. The origin of this receptor is a girl aged 2 to 10 with aplastic anemia, due to receive a stem cell transplant. The chain carries TRBV29-1 and TRBJ2-5; 7 nucleotides align to TRBD2. The CDR3 sequence is CSVEWREWYETQYF. In nucleotides, the CDR3 is TGCAGCGTTGAGTGGCGGGAGTGGTACGAGACCCAGTACTTC. The full variable domain, with the rest looked up from reference TRBV29-1 and TRBJ2-5, is SAVISQKPSRDICQRGTSLTIQCQVDSQVTMMFWYRQQPGQSLTLIATANQGSEATYESGFVIDKFPISRPNLTFSTLTVSNMSPEDSSIYLCSVEWREWYETQYFGPGTRLLVL.